The 12 T cell receptor beta chains listed next were all sequenced from one sample in a study of HIV-infected patients and healthy controls. Reverse transcription used about 510 ng RNA and constant-region primers for alpha and beta. Using multiplexing indices, alpha and beta chain libraries were generated apart by chain-specific third strand synthesis. TCRdb reanalysed the 5' RACE reads using MiXCR and keeps one entry per CDR3 protein. Of some 4,300 distinct CDR3 sequences detected, 10% to 15% appear once; the ten largest clones hold approximately 15%. All unsorted peripheral T cells were captured because whole blood was used without fractionation. Sequenced material: blood, taken before antiretroviral therapy. The receptors were sampled from an adult with HIV infection.

This clonotype was seen only a few times. The CDR3 region is CASSEVARGLAVKQFF. The DNA of the CDR3 is TGTGCCAGCAGTGAGGTCGCTCGGGGACTAGCGGTTAAGCAGTTCTTC. This chain joins TRBV25-1 and TRBJ2-1, with 11 bases lining up with TRBD2. V lost 3 bases and J lost 11; bases outside the gene matches: 12. The germline V gene encodes CDR1 MGHDK and CDR2 SYGVNS. This CDR3 comprises 16 residues. The full variable domain, its missing parts supplied by reference TRBV25-1 and TRBJ2-1, is EADIYQTPRYLVIGTGKKITLECSQTMGHDKMYWYQQDPGMELHLIHYSYGVNSTEKGDLSSESTVSRIRTEHFPLTLESARPSHTSQYLCASSEVARGLAVKQFFGPGTRLTVL.

This sequence joins TRBV19 and TRBJ1-5, with D unresolved. V gave up 1 base and J gave up 0 bases, with 13 bases separating them. The CDR3 spans 17 residues. The V gene's germline CDR1 is LNHDA and CDR2 SQIVND (reference sequence). The CDR3 is CASSIVAADNSNQPQHF. CDR3 sequence (DNA): TGTGCCAGTAGTATAGTGGCGGCAGACAATAGCAATCAGCCCCAGCATTTT.

This clonotype is classed as medium-sized. The chain carries TRBV5-5 and TRBJ1-5; 8 bases align to TRBD1. Germline assignment: CDR1 SGHKS and CDR2 YYEKEE (reference sequence). There are 16 residues in the CDR3. Unmatched junction bases numbered 9, after V lost 4 bases and J lost 3 bases. CDR3 amino acids: CASSPRTGYVNQPQHF. In DNA, the CDR3 is TGTGCCAGCAGCCCCAGGACAGGGTACGTCAATCAGCCCCAGCATTTT.

This chain links TRBV19 with TRBJ2-2; TRBD1 aligns across 9 bases. The germline CDR1 and CDR2 sequences are LNHDA and SQIVND (reference sequence). This CDR3 is 14 amino acids long. After removal of 4 bases from V and 4 bases from J, the junction contained 1 base not matched to a gene. The DNA for the CDR3 is TGTGCCAGTAGTACGGGACAGGGCACCGGGGAGCTGTTTTTT. Translation: CASSTGQGTGELFF.

This clonotype is termed medium-sized. CDR3 nucleotide sequence: TGCAGCGTGCCGGGACAGGGTCCCCTTAGGACGAACACTGAAGCTTTCTTT. Protein: CSVPGQGPLRTNTEAFF. This rearrangement joins TRBV29-1 to TRBJ1-1; 9 nucleotides align to TRBD1. The CDR3 runs 17 residues. V lost 6 bases to trimming and J lost 1 base; unmatched junction nucleotides: 15. Germline loops: CDR1 SQVTM, CDR2 ANQGSEA.

Judged by abundance, this clonotype is medium-sized. This chain connects TRBV6-5 to TRBJ1-3; tentatively, D is TRBD1 (6 bases). V was clipped by 6 bases and J by 0 bases, with 24 bases between them. The germline V gene encodes CDR1 MNHEY and CDR2 SVGAGI. CDR3 length: 19 residues. CDR3 amino acids: CASRRNTGQIDVSGNTIYF. The CDR3 nucleotides read TGTGCCAGCAGGAGGAACACTGGACAGATTGACGTCTCTGGAAACACCATATATTTT.

Within the sample, this clonotype is medium-sized (0.01 to 0.1%). The chain employs TRBV29-1 and TRBJ1-2; unclear D gene. The CDR3 is made up of 11 amino acids. Trimming pared 4 bases from V and 2 bases from J, leaving 5 bases between. Germline V gene sequence: CDR1 SQVTM, CDR2 ANQGSEA. The CDR3 DNA reads as TGCAGCGTTGGGAGAAACTATGGCTACACCTTC. Its protein is CSVGRNYGYTF.

This clonotype was seen a handful of times. This chain uses TRBV5-6 with TRBJ1-1, with 9 bases identical to TRBD1. J gave up 4 bases and V 4 bases, and 14 bases lay outside the gene matches. Germline loops: CDR1 SGHDT, CDR2 YYEEEE. CDR3 size: 17 residues. The CDR3 here is CASSTPGTGSFGTEAFF. In DNA, the CDR3 is TGTGCCAGCAGCACCCCCGGGACAGGGAGTTTCGGCACTGAAGCTTTCTTT. Combining the CDR3 with reference TRBV5-6 and TRBJ1-1 gives the whole variable domain DAGVTQSPTHLIKTRGQQVTLRCSPKSGHDTVSWYQQALGQGPQFIFQYYEEEERQRGNFPDRFSGHQFPNYSSELNVNALLLGDSALYLCASSTPGTGSFGTEAFFGQGTRLTVV.

This clonotype was seen a few times. This chain links TRBV30 with TRBJ1-2; 11 bases agree with TRBD1. J was trimmed by 7 bases and V by 0 bases; bases with no gene match: 7. The V gene's germline CDR1 is GTSNPN and CDR2 SVGIG (reference sequence). The CDR3 totals 15 residues. The CDR3 DNA reads TGTGCCTGGAGTGTGTCGGACAGGGGGCAGGTTGGCTACACCTTC. Protein sequence: CAWSVSDRGQVGYTF.

This clonotype is medium-sized by share. V and J are TRBV4-1 and TRBJ1-6; no clear D. The V and J ends lost 0 bases and 7 bases respectively, with 10 bases between them. CDR1 MGHRA and CDR2 YSYEKL come from the germline V gene. The length of the CDR3 is 15 residues. In nucleotides, the CDR3 is TGCGCCAGCAGCCAAGAACGGACCATGAATTCACCCCTCCACTTT. It yields the protein CASSQERTMNSPLHF.

By share, this clonotype ranks as medium-sized (0.01 to 0.1%). This chain uses TRBV15 with TRBJ1-1, with D unresolved. CDR1 and CDR2 (germline): LNHNV, YYDKDF (reference sequence). V was cut by 4 bases and J by 5 bases, with 11 bases left in between. The CDR3 consists of 13 residues. The CDR3 here is CATSTWSITEAFF. CDR3 DNA sequence: TGTGCCACCAGCACATGGAGCATAACTGAAGCTTTCTTT.

This clonotype was picked up many times. The junction differs from germline at one of its ends, possibly a read error. This chain connects TRBV7-9 to TRBJ1-2; D is unresolved. Germline CDR1 is SEHNR and CDR2 is FQNEAQ (reference sequence). The CDR3 contains 13 residues. DNA of the CDR3: TGTGCCAGCAGAGTAGGAAGTAACTATGTCTACACCTTC. It yields the protein CASRVGSNYVYTF.